The 8 T cell receptor beta chains below all came from one sample that was sequenced in a study of shared clonotypes between healthy human individuals (dated by TCRdb to the early 2020s). The library was built by means of the immunoSEQ multiplex PCR assay. TCRdb carries this immuneACCESS record with in-frame sequences only. Its versions omit some clonotypes, under half of them owing to an unresolved V gene in the studies checked, with the rest unexplained. The sample data list about 1.1 million clones, and 78% of these were observed just once. Approximately 0.5% of the sample is taken by the ten largest. Sequenced sample: memory CD4+ T cells from PBMCs. The cell subset or site label for this specimen denotes: CD45RA-negative fraction. The receptor set was obtained from a man aged 18 to 30 in good health. Some clones in this sample may be carry-over from other donors' samples.

Points on this clone: This likely stems from a read error, as it lies one base from a far larger clone. The sample contains more than one DNA sequence encoding this CDR3. The chain uses TRBV7-2 and TRBJ2-5; no clear D. The CDR3 has 13 residues. Trimming took off 0 bases at V and 2 bases at J, with 4 bases between the two ends. CDR1 and CDR2 from the germline V gene are SGHTA and FQGNSA. Here the CDR3 reads CASSLARQETQYF. CDR3 nucleotides: TGTGCCAGCAGCTTAGCCAGACAAGAGACCCAGTACTTC. The whole variable domain, remainder taken from reference TRBV7-2 and TRBJ2-5, is GAGVSQSPSNKVTEKGKDVELRCDPISGHTALYWYRQSLGQGLEFLIYFQGNSAPDKSGLPSDRFSAERTGGSVSTLTIQRTQQEDSAVYLCASSLARQETQYFGPGTRLLVL.

This sequence joins TRBV29-1 and TRBJ2-2; perhaps TRBD2 as D (6 bases). CDR3 size: 14 residues. V was pared by 8 bases and J by 4 bases, with 17 bases between. Germline CDR1 reads SQVTM; CDR2 reads ANQGSEA. CDR3 loop: CSIKGGSSTGELFF. The CDR3 nucleotides are TGCAGCATAAAAGGAGGGTCGTCCACCGGGGAGCTGTTTTTT.

The J gene is TRBJ1-2, the V gene TRBV7-2; possibly TRBD1 for D (5 bases). Trimming left V 3 bases short and J 2 bases short, with 16 bases between. The length of the CDR3 is 16 residues. Looked up from germline, CDR1 is SGHTA and CDR2 is FQGNSA. The CDR3: CASSLASGTGNYGYTF. CDR3 DNA: TGTGCCAGCAGCTTGGCTTCAGGGACGGGGAACTATGGCTACACCTTC.

This clone was picked up one time. V is TRBV14 and J is TRBJ1-2; 7 bases match TRBD1. The V gene end was trimmed by 1 base and the J gene end by 8 bases; junction bases not matched to a gene: 7. Germline-derived CDR1 and CDR2 are SGHDN and FVKESK. This CDR3 contains 14 residues. DNA for the CDR3: TGTGCCAGCAGCCAAGCACAGGGGATTGGGGGCTACACCTTC. As protein: CASSQAQGIGGYTF.

The chain has TRBV29-1 and TRBJ1-1, with D maybe TRBD1 (5 bases). Trimming removed 3 bases at V and 4 bases at J, with 15 bases between. In germline, CDR1 is SQVTM, CDR2 ANQGSEA. There are 14 residues in the CDR3. CDR3 nucleotides: TGCAGCGTTGAGATGACTGCTGGGGGCACTGAAGCTTTCTTT. This gives the protein CSVEMTAGGTEAFF.

Remarks on this clone: The same CDR3 is also encoded by other DNA sequences in this sample. The V call is TRBV28, the J call TRBJ1-5; D is ambiguous. CDR1 MDHEN and CDR2 SYDVKM come from the germline V gene. The CDR3 spans 13 residues. V was pared by 3 bases and J by 1 base, with 4 bases between. CDR3 bases: TGTGCCAGCAGTTTCAGGAGCAATCAGCCCCAGCATTTT. Translating it yields CASSFRSNQPQHF.

J is TRBJ1-1 and V is TRBV19; no clear D gene. The CDR3 totals 12 residues. V was shortened by 5 bases and J by 11 bases, with 15 bases between the two germline ends. The germline V gene has CDR1 LNHDA and CDR2 SQIVND (reference sequence). In DNA, the CDR3 is TGTGCCAGTAGTTTCGGGCCCGAATCGGCTTTCTTT. This codes for CASSFGPESAFF.

The chain is built from TRBV19 and TRBJ2-7; the match to TRBD2 covers 10 bases. Trimming at V came to 0 bases and at J to 0 bases, leaving 5 bases not matched to a gene. This CDR3 region has 17 residues. CDR1 is LNHDA, CDR2 SQIVND, per germline (reference sequence). The CDR3 bases are TGTGCCAGTAGTATAGATCCACTAGCGGGGCCCTCCTACGAGCAGTACTTC. Residues: CASSIDPLAGPSYEQYF.